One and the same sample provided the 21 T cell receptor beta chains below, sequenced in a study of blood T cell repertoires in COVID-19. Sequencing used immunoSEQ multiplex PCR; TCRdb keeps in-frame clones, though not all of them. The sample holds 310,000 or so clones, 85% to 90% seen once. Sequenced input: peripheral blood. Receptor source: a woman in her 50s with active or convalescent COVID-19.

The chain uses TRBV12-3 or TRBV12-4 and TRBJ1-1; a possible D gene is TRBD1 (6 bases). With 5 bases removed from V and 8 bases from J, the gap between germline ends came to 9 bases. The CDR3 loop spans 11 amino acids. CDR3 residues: CASSGDREAFF. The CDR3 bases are TGTGCCAGCAGTGGTGACAGGGAAGCTTTCTTT.

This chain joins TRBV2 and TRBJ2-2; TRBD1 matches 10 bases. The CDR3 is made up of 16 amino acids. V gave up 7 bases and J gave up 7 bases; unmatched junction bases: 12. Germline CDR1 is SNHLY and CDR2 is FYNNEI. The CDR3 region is CASTRETGGFSGELFF. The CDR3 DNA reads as TGTGCCAGCACCCGAGAGACAGGGGGCTTCAGCGGGGAGCTGTTTTTT.

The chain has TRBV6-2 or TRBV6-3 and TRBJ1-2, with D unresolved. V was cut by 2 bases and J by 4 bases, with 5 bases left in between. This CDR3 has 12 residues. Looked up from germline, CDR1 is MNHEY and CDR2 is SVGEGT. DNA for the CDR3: TGTGCCAGCAGTTACAACTCCTATGGCTACACCTTC. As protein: CASSYNSYGYTF.

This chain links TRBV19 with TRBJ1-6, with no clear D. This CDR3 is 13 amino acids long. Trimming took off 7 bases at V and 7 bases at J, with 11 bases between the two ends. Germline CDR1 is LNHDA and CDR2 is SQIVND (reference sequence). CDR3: CASKESENSPLHF. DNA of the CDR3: TGTGCCAGTAAGGAGAGCGAGAATTCACCCCTCCACTTT.

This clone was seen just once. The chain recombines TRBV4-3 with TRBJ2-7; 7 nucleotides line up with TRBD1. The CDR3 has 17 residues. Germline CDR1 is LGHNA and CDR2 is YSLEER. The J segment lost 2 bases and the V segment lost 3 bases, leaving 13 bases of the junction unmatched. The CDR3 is CASSQYPPGTETYEQYF. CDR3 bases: TGCGCCAGCAGCCAGTACCCCCCCGGGACAGAGACCTACGAGCAGTACTTC.

CDR3: CASSPGPNQPQHF. CDR3 coding DNA: TGTGCCAGCTCACCGGGGCCCAATCAGCCCCAGCATTTT. This chain connects TRBV18 to TRBJ1-5, with a possible D match to TRBD1 (5 bases). In germline, CDR1 is KGHSH, CDR2 LQKENI. The CDR3 runs to 13 residues. Trimming stripped 3 bases from V and 3 bases from J, with 6 bases between.

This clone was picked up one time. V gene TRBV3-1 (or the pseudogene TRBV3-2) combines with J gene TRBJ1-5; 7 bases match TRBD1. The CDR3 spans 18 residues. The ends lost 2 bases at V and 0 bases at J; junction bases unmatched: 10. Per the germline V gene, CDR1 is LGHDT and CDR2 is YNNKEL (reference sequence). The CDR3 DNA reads TGTGCCAGCAGCCAAACGGGACAGCGAGGGGATAGCAATCAGCCCCAGCATTTT. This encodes CASSQTGQRGDSNQPQHF.

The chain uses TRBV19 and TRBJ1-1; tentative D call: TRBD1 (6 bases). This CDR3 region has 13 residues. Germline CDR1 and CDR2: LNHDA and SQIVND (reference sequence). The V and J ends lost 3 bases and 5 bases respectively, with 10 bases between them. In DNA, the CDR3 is TGTGCCAGTAGTATGGAGGACAGAACTGAAGCTTTCTTT. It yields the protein CASSMEDRTEAFF.

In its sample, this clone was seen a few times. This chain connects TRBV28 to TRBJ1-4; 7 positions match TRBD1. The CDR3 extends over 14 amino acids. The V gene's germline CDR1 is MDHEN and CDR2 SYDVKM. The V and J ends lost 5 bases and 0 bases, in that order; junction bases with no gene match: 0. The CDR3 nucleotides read TGTGCCAGCAGTACAGGGGCAACTAATGAAAAACTGTTTTTT. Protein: CASSTGATNEKLFF.

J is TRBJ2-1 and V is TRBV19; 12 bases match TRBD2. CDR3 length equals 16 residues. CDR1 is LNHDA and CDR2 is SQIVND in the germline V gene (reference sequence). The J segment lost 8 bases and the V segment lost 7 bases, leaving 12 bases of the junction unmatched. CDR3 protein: CASNPTSGGAMHEQFF. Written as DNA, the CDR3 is TGTGCCAGTAACCCGACTAGCGGGGGAGCCATGCATGAGCAGTTCTTC.

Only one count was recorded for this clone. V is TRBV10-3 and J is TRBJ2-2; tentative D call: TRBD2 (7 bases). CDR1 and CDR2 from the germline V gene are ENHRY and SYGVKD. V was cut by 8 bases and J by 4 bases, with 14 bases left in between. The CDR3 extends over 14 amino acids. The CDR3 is CAIGGGQLTGELFF. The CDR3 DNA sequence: TGTGCCATCGGCGGGGGCCAGCTCACCGGGGAGCTGTTTTTT.

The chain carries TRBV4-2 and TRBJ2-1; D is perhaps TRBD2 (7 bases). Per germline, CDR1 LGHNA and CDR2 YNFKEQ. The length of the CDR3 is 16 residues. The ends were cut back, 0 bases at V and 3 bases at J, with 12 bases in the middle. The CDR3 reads CASSQDSRGGYNEQFF. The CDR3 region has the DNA TGTGCCAGCAGCCAAGATTCGAGGGGGGGCTACAATGAGCAGTTCTTC.

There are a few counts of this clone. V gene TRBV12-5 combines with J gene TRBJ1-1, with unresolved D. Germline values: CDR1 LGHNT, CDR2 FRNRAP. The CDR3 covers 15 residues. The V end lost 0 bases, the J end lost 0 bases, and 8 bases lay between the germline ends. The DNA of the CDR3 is TGTGCTAGTGGTTTGGTAGGAGGCATGAACACTGAAGCTTTCTTT. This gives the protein CASGLVGGMNTEAFF. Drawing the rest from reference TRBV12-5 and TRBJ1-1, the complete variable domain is DARVTQTPRHKVTEMGQEVTMRCQPILGHNTVFWYRQTMMQGLELLAYFRNRAPLDDSGMPKDRFSAEMPDATLATLKIQPSEPRDSAVYFCASGLVGGMNTEAFFGQGTRLTVV.

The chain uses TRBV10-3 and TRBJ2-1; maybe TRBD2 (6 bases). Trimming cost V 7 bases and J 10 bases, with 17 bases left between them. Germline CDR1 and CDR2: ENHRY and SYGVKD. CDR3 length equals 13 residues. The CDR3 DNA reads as TGTGCCATCAAAGGTAGGGAGGTGGAGGAGCAGTTCTTC. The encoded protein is CAIKGREVEEQFF.

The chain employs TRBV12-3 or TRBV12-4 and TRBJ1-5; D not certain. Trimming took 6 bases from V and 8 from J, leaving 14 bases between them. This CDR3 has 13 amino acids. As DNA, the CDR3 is TGTGCCAGCAGACAAGACAATTCTAAGCCCCAGCATTTT. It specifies CASRQDNSKPQHF.

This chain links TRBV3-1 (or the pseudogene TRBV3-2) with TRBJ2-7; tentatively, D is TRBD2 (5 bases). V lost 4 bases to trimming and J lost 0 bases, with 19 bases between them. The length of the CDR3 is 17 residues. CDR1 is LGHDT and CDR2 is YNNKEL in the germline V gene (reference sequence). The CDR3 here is CASSPSLSAKSSYEQYF. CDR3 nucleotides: TGTGCCAGCAGCCCATCCCTTAGCGCGAAGAGCTCCTACGAGCAGTACTTC.

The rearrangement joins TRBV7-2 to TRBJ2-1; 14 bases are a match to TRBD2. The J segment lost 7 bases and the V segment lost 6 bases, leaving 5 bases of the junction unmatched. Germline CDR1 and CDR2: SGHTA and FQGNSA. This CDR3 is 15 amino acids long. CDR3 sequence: CASRPTSGGVNEQFF. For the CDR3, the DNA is TGTGCCAGCAGACCGACTAGCGGGGGGGTTAATGAGCAGTTCTTC.

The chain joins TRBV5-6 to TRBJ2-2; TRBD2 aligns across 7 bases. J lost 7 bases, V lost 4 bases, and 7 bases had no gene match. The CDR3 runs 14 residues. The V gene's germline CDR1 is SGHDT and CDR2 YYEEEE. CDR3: CASSSGVSIGELFF. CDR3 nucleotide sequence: TGTGCCAGCAGCAGCGGGGTTAGCATCGGGGAGCTGTTTTTT.

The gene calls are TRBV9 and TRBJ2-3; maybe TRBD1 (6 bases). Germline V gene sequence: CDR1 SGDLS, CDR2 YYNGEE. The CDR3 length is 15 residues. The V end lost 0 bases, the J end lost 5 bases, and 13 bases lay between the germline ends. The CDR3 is CASSVVTGPGDTQYF. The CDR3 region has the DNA TGTGCCAGCAGCGTAGTGACAGGCCCTGGAGATACGCAGTATTTT. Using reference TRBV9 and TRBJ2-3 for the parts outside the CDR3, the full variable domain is DSGVTQTPKHLITATGQRVTLRCSPRSGDLSVYWYQQSLDQGLQFLIQYYNGEERAKGNILERFSAQQFPDLHSELNLSSLELGDSALYFCASSVVTGPGDTQYFGPGTRLTVL.

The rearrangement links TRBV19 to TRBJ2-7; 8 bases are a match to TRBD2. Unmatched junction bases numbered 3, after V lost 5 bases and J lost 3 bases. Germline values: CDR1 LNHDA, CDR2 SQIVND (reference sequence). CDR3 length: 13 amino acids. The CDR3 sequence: CASSPAGGYEQYF. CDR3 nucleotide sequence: TGTGCCAGTAGTCCCGCGGGGGGCTACGAGCAGTACTTC.

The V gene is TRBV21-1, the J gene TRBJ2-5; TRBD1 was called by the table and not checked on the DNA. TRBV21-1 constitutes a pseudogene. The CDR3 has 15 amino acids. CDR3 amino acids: CASSKVFDNQETQYF. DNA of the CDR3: TGTGCCAGCAGCAAAGTGTTCGACAACCAAGAGACCCAGTACTTC.